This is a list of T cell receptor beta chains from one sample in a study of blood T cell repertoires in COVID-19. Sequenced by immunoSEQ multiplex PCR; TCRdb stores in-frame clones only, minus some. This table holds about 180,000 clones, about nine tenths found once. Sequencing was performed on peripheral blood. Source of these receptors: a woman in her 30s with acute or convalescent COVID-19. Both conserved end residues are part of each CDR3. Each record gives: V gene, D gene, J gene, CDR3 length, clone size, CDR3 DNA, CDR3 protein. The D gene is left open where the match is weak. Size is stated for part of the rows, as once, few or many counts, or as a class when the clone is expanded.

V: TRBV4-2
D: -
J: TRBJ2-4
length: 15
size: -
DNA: TGTGCCAGCAGCCAAGATAGGCGGACTATAGACATTCAGTACTTC
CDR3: CASSQDRRTIDIQYF

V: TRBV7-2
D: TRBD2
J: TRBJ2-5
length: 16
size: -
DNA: TGTGCCAGCAGCTTAGGCGGGACTAGAAGAAGAGAGACCCAGTACTTC
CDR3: CASSLGGTRRRETQYF

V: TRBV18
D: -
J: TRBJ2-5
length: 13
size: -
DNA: TGTGCCAGCTCACCATTCCGGGTGGAGACCCAGTACTTC
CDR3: CASSPFRVETQYF

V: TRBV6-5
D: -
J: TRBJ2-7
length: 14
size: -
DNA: TGTGCCAGCAGGTTTCAAGCGAGCTCCTACGAGCAGTACTTC
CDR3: CASRFQASSYEQYF

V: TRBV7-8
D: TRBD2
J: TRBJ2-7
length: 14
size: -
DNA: TGTGCCAGCAGCTCGCTAGCGGGAGCGTACGAGCAGTACTTC
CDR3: CASSSLAGAYEQYF

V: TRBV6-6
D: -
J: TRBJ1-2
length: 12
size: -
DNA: TGTGCCAGCACCACGGGGGGGGAAGGCTACACCTTC
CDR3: CASTTGGEGYTF

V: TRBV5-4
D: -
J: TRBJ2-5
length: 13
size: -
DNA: TGTGCCAGCAGCCCCAGTGGCCAAGAGACCCAGTACTTC
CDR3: CASSPSGQETQYF

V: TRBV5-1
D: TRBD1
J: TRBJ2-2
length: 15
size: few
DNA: TGCGCCAGCAGCTCGGGGACAGGGAACGCCGGGGAGCTGTTTTTT
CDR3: CASSSGTGNAGELFF

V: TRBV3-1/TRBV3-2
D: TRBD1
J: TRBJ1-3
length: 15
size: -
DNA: TGTGCCAGCGCGGCCAGGGACAGGGGGCGAAACACCATATATTTT
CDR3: CASAARDRGRNTIYF

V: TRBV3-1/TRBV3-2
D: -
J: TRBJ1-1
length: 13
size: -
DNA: TGTGCCAGCAGTCGGACAGACCCAAATGAAGCTTTCTTT
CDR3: CASSRTDPNEAFF

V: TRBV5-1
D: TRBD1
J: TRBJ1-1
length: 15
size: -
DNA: TGCGCCAGCAGCCCTGACAGGGGTCTTCACACTGAAGCTTTCTTT
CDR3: CASSPDRGLHTEAFF

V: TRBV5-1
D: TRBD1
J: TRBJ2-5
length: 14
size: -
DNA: TGCGCCAGCAGGACCGGGACAGGGGAAGAGACCCAGTACTTC
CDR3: CASRTGTGEETQYF

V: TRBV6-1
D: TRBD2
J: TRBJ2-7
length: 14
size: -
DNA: TGTGCCAGCAGTGAATTCCCCGGACTAGCGTCCCGGGACTTC
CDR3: CASSEFPGLASRDF

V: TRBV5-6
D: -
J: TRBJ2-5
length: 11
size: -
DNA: TGTGCCAGCAGCTTTCATGAGACCCAGTACTTC
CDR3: CASSFHETQYF

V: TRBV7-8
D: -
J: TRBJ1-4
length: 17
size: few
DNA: TGTGCCAGCAGCTTAGCGCTCCTAGAGGGAGGAGGTGAAAAACTGTTTTTT
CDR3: CASSLALLEGGGEKLFF

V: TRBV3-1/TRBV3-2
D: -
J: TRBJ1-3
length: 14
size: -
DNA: TGTGCCAGCAGCCAGAGCAGGGGTGGAAACACCATATATTTT
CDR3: CASSQSRGGNTIYF

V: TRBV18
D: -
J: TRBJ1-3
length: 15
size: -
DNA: TGTGCCAGCTCACCACAACAGGTTCCGGGAAACACCATATATTTT
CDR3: CASSPQQVPGNTIYF

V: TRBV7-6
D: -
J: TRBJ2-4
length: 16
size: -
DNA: TGTGCCAGCAGCTTAGAGGAGCGACTAGCCAAAAACATTCAGTACTTC
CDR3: CASSLEERLAKNIQYF

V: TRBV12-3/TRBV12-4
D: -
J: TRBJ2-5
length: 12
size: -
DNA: TGTGCCAGCAGTTTAGCCCGAGAGACCCAGTACTTC
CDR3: CASSLARETQYF

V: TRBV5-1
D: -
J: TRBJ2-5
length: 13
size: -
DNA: TGCGCCAGCAGCAAGCCGGGAGCAGAGACCCAGTACTTC
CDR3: CASSKPGAETQYF

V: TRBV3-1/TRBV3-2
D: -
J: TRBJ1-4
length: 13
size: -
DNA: TGTGCCAGCAGCCAAGGAGGGTTTCAGCCTCTGTTTTTT
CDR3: CASSQGGFQPLFF

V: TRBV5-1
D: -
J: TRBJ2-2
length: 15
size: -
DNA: TGCGCCAGCAGCTTGTTCAGCGCGAACACCGGGGAGCTGTTTTTT
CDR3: CASSLFSANTGELFF

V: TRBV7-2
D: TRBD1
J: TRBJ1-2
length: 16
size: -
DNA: TGTGCCAGCAGCTTAGTTGGTCGGGGACAGGCCTATGGCTACACCTTC
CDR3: CASSLVGRGQAYGYTF

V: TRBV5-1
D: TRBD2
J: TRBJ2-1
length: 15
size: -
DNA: TGCGCCAGCCATAAAAAACTAGCGGGAGAAAGTGAGCAGTTCTTC
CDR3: CASHKKLAGESEQFF

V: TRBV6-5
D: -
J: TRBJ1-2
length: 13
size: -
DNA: TGTGCCAGCAGAGAGGAAGTTAGCTATGGCTACACCTTC
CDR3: CASREEVSYGYTF

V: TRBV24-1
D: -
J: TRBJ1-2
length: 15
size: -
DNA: TGTGCCACCAGTGGTTCCCCCGGGGAACCTTTTGGCTACACCTTC
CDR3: CATSGSPGEPFGYTF

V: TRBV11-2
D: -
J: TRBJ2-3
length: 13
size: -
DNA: TGTGCCAGCAGCGAGGTCAGGGCCGGTCCGCAGTATTTT
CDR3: CASSEVRAGPQYF

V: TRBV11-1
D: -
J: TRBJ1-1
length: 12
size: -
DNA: TGTGCCAGCAGCCCGGCAGGGGCCGAAGCTTTCTTT
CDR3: CASSPAGAEAFF

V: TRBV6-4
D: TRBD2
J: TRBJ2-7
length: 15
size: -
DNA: TGTGCCAGCAAGCGACCGGGACTAGCGGGACGCGAGCAGTACTTC
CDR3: CASKRPGLAGREQYF

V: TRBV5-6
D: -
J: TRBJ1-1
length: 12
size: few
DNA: TGTGCCAGCAGTTTAAATCTAGGGGGAGCTTTCTTT
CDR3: CASSLNLGGAFF

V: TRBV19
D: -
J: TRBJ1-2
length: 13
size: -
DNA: TGTGCCAGCTTTTCGACGGGTATCTATGGCTACACCTTC
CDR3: CASFSTGIYGYTF

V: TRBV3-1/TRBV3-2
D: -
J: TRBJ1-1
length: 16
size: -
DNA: TGTGCCAGCAGCCGGGCCCTGACAGATTTGAACACTGAAGCTTTCTTT
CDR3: CASSRALTDLNTEAFF

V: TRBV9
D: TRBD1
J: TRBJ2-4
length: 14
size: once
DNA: TGTGCCAGCAGCCCGGGACAGGGGAAAAACATTCAGTACTTC
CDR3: CASSPGQGKNIQYF

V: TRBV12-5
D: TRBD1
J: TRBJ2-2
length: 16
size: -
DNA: TGTGCTAGTGGCCCGGACAGGGGGTTGAACACCGGGGAGCTGTTTTTT
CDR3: CASGPDRGLNTGELFF

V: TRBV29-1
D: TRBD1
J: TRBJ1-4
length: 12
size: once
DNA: TGCAGCGTTGTGGGACAGTATGAAAAACTGTTTTTT
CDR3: CSVVGQYEKLFF

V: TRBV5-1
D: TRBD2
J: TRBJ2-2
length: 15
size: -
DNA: TGCGCCAGCAGTAAGCGGGAGGGCCACACCGGGGAGCTGTTTTTT
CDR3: CASSKREGHTGELFF

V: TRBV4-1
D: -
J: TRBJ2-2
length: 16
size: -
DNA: TGCGCCAGCAGCCACGAAACAGGGCCCTTGAGCGGGGAGCTGTTTTTT
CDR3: CASSHETGPLSGELFF

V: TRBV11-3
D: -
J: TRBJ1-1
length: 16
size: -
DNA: TGTGCCAGCAGCATCCTATGGACAGACATGAACACTGAAGCTTTCTTT
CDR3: CASSILWTDMNTEAFF

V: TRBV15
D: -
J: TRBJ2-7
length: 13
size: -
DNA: TGTGCCACCCGATCAGGGTTCTCCTACGAGCAGTACTTC
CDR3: CATRSGFSYEQYF

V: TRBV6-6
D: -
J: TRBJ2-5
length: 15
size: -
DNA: TGTGCCAGCAGTTACTCGTCTAGCCGCCAAGAGACCCAGTACTTC
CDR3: CASSYSSSRQETQYF

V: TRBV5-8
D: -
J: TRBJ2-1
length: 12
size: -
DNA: TGTGCCAGCAGCTTCTCTGTCGGTGAGCAGTTCTTC
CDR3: CASSFSVGEQFF

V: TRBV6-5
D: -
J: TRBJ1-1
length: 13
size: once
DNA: TGTGCCAGCAGTACAGGGTCTGTAACTGAAGCTTTCTTT
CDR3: CASSTGSVTEAFF

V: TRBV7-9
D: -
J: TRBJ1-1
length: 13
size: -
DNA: TGTGCCAGCAGCCCGTGGGGGGGCACTGAAGCTTTCTTT
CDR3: CASSPWGGTEAFF

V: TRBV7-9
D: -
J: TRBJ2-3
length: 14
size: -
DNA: TGTGCCAGCAGCGAGCAGGGGACGACAGATACGCAGTATTTT
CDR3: CASSEQGTTDTQYF

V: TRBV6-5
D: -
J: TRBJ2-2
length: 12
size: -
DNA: TGTGCCAGCAGCCCGGGGGCCGGGGAGCTGTTTTTT
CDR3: CASSPGAGELFF

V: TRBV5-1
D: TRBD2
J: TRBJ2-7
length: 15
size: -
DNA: TGCGCCAGCAGCTTGGGTCCCCGGGAGGAGCACGAGCAGTACTTC
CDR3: CASSLGPREEHEQYF

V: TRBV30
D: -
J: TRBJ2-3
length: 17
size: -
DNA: TGTGCCTGGAGGAGAGGACAAGGGGCTCACTACAGTCGTACGCAGTATTTT
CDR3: CAWRRGQGAHYSRTQYF

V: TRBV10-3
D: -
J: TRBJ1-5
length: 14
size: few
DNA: TGTGCCATCAGTGAGTTGGCAACCCTGCAGGCCCAGCATTTT
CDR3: CAISELATLQAQHF

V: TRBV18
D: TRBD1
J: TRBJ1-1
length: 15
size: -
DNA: TGTGCCAGCTCCCCACAGGGGGCGCAGGACACTGAAGCTTTCTTT
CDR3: CASSPQGAQDTEAFF

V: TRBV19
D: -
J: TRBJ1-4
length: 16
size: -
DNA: TGTGCCAGTAGTACCTCCCACAGCCCAACTAATGAAAAACTGTTTTTT
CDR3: CASSTSHSPTNEKLFF

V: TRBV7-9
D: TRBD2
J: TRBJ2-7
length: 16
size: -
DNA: TGTGCCAGCAGCTACCCGGCTAGCGGGAGATCCTACGAGCAGTACTTC
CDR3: CASSYPASGRSYEQYF

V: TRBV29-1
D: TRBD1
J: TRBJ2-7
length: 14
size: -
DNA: TGCAGCGTCGCCCCGGGACAGGTCTCCTACGAGCAGTACTTC
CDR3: CSVAPGQVSYEQYF

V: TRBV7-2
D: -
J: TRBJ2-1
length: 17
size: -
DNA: TGTGCCAGCAGCTTACCCGGCCGACTGGGTTATCGCAATGAGCAGTTCTTC
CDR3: CASSLPGRLGYRNEQFF

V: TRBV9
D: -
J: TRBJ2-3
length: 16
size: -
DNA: TGTGCCAGCAGCGTAGCGGCGGGCGGTGAGGCAGATACGCAGTATTTT
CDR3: CASSVAAGGEADTQYF

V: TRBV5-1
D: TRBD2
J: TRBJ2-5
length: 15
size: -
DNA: TGCGCCAGCAGCTTGATGCTAGCGGGAGAGGAGACCCAGTACTTC
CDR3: CASSLMLAGEETQYF